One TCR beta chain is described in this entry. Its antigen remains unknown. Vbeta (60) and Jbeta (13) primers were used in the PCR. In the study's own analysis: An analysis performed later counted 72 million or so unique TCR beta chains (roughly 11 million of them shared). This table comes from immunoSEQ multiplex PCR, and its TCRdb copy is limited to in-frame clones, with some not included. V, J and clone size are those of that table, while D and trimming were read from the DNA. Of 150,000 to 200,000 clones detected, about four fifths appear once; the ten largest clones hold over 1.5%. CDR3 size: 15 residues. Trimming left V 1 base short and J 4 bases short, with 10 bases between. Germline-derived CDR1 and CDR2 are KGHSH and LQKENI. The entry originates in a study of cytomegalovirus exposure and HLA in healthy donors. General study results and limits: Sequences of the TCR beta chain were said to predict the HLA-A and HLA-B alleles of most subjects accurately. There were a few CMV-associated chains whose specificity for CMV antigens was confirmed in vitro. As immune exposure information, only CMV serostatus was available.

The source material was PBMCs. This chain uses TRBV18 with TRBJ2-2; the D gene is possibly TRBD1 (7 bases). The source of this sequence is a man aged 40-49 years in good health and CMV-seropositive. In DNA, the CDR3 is TGTGCCAGCTCACCACGACAGGGAGGCACCGGGGAGCTGTTTTTT. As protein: CASSPRQGGTGELFF.